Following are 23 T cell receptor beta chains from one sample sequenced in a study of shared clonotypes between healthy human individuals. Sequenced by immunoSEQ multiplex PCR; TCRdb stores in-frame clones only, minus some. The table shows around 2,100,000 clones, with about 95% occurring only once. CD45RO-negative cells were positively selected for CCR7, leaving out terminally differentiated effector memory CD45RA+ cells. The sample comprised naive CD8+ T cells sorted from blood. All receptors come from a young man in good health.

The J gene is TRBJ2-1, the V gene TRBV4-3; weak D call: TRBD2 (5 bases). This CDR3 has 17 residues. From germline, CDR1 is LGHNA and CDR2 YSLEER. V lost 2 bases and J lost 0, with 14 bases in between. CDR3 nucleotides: TGCGCCAGCAGCCAATTAATCCAGCGGTCCTCCTACAATGAGCAGTTCTTC. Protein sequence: CASSQLIQRSSYNEQFF.

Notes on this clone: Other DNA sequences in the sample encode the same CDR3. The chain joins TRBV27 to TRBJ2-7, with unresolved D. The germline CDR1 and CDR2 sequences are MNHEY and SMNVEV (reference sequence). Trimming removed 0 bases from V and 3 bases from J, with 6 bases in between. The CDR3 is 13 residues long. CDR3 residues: CASSLSLSYEQYF. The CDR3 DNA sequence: TGTGCCAGCAGTTTATCACTGAGCTACGAGCAGTACTTC.

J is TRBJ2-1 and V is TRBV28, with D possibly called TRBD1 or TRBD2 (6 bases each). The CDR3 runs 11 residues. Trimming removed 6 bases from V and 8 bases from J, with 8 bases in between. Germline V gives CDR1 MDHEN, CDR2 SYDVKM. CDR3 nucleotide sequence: TGTGCCAGCAGGGGGGGCGATGAGCAGTTCTTC. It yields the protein CASRGGDEQFF.

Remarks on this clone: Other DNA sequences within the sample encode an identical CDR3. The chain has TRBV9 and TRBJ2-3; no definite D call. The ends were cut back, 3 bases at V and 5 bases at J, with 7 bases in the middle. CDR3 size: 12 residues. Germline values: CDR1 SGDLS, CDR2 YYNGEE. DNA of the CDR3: TGTGCCAGCAGCGGAAGTGGAGATACGCAGTATTTT. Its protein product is CASSGSGDTQYF.

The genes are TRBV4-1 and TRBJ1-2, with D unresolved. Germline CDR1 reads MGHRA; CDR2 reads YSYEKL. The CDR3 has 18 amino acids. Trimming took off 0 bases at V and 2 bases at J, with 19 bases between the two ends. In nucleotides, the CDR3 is TGCGCCAGCAGCCAAGAGCCTAGTTATTTGGCTCTAAACTATGGCTACACCTTC. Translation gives CASSQEPSYLALNYGYTF.

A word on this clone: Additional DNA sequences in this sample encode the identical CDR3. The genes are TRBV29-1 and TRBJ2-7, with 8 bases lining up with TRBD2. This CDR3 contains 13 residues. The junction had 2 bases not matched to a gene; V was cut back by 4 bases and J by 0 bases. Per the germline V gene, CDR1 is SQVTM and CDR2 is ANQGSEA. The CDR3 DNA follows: TGCAGCGTTGTAGCGGGGAGCTCCTACGAGCAGTACTTC. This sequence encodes CSVVAGSSYEQYF.

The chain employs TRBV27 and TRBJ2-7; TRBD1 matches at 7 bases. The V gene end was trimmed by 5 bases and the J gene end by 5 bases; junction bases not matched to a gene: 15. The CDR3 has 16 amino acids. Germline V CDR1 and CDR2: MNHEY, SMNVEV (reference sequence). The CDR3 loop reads CASSPRQGPNMDEQYF. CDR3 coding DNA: TGTGCCAGCAGTCCCCGACAGGGTCCAAATATGGACGAGCAGTACTTC.

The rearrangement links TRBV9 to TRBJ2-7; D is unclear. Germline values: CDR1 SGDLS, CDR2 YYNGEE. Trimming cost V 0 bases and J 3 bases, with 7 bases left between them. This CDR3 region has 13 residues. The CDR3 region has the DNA TGTGCCAGCAGCGTAGGTGATTTCTACGAGCAGTACTTC. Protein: CASSVGDFYEQYF.

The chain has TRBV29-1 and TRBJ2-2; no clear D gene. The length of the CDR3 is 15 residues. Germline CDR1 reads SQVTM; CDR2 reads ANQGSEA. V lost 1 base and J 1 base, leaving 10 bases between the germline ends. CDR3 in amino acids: CSVEGLAMNTGELFF. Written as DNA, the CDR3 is TGCAGCGTTGAAGGATTAGCTATGAACACCGGGGAGCTGTTTTTT.

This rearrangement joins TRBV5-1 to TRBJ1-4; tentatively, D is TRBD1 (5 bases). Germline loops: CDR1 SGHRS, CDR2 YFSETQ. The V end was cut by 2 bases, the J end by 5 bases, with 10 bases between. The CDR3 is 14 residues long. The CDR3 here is CASSLLGPNEKLFF. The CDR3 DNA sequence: TGCGCCAGCAGCTTACTGGGACCGAATGAAAAACTGTTTTTT.

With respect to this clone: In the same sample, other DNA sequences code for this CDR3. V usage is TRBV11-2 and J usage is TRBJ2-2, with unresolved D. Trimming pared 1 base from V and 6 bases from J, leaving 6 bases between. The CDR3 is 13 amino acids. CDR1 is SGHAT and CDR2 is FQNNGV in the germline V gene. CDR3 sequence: CASSLVLAGELFF. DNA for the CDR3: TGTGCCAGCAGCTTAGTGCTAGCCGGGGAGCTGTTTTTT.

In nucleotides, the CDR3 is TGTGCCAGCAGCGACCAGGGGCGCCCCTACGAGCAGTACTTC. It codes for CASSDQGRPYEQYF. V and J are TRBV5-7 and TRBJ2-7, with D possibly being TRBD1 (6 bases). TRBV5-7 carries the ORF label, with uncertain function. The CDR3 spans 14 residues. V was pared by 4 bases and J by 2 bases, with 13 bases between.

The CDR3 here is CASSLLAGGPEYNEQFF. CDR3 DNA: TGTGCCAGCAGTTTACTAGCGGGGGGGCCAGAGTACAATGAGCAGTTCTTC. J is TRBJ2-1 and V is TRBV27, with 12 bases fitting TRBD2. The length of the CDR3 is 17 residues. Unmatched junction bases numbered 6, after V lost 2 bases and J lost 4 bases. Germline V gene sequence: CDR1 MNHEY, CDR2 SMNVEV (reference sequence).

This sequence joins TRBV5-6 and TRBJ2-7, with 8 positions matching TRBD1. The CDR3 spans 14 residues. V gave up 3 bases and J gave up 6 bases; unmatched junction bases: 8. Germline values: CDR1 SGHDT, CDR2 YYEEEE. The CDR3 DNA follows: TGTGCCAGCAGCTGGGGGGACAGGACGGCCGAGCAGTACTTC. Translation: CASSWGDRTAEQYF.

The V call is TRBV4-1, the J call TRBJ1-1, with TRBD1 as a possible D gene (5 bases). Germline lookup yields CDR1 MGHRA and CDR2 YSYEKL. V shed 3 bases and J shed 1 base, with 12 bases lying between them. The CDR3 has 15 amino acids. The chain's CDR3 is CASSHLTGENTEAFF. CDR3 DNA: TGCGCCAGCAGCCACCTGACGGGGGAGAACACTGAAGCTTTCTTT.

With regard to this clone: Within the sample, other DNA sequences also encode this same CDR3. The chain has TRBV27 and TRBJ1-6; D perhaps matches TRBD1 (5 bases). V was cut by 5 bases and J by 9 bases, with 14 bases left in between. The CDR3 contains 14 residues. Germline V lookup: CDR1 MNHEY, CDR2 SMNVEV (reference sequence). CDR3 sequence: CASSPGTGTSPLHF. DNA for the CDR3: TGTGCCAGCAGTCCAGGGACCGGGACTTCACCCCTCCACTTT.

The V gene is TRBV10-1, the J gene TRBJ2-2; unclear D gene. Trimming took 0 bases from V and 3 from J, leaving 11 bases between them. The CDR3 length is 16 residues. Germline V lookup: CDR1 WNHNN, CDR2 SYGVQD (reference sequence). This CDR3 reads CASSESTEGYTGELFF. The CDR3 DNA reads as TGCGCCAGCAGTGAGTCAACTGAAGGGTACACCGGGGAGCTGTTTTTT.

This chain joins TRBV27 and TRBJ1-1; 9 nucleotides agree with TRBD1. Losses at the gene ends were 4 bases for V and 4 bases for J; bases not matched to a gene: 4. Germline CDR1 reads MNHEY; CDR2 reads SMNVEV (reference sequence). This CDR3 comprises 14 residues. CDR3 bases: TGTGCCAGCAGTTCTCAGGACAGGGGCACTGAAGCTTTCTTT. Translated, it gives CASSSQDRGTEAFF.

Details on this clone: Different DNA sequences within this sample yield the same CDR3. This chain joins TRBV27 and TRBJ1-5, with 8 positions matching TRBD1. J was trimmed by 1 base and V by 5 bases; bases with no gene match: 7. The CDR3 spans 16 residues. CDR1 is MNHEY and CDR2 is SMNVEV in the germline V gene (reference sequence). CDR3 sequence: CASSPSTGESNQPQHF. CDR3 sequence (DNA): TGTGCCAGCAGTCCCTCGACAGGGGAGAGCAATCAGCCCCAGCATTTT.

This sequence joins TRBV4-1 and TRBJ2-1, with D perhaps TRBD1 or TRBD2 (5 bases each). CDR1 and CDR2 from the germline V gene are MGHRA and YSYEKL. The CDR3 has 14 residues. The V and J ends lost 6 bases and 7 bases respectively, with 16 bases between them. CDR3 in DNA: TGCGCCAGCAGTCCACTCGGGACCCATAATGAGCAGTTCTTC. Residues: CASSPLGTHNEQFF.

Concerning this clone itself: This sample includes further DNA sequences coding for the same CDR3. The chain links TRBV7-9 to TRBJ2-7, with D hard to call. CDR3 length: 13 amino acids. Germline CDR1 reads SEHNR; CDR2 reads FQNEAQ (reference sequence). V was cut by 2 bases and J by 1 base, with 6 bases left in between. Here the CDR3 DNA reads TGTGCCAGCAGCTTAAAGGGTTCCTACGAGCAGTACTTC. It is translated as CASSLKGSYEQYF.

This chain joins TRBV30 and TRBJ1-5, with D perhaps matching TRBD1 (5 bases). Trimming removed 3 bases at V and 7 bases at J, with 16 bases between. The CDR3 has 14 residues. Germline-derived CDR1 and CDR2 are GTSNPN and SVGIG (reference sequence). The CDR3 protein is CAWSLGEGLQPQHF. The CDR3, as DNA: TGTGCCTGGAGCCTAGGGGAGGGTCTACAGCCCCAGCATTTT.

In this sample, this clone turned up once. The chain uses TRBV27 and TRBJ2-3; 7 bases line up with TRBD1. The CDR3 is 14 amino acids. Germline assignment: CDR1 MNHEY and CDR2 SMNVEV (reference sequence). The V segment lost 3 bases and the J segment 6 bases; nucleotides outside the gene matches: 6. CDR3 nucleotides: TGTGCCAGCAGTTTCGGGACAGACCCTGATACGCAGTATTTT. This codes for CASSFGTDPDTQYF.